This entry lists 23 T cell receptor beta chains sequenced from one sample in a study of Ad26.COV2.S vaccination and SARS-CoV-2 variants. Clones were read by immunoSEQ multiplex PCR, and TCRdb kept only the in-frame ones, dropping some. The repertoire holds 300,000 to 500,000 clones, with roughly nine tenths as singletons. Treatment indicated: some 20 received Ad26.COV2.S at low or high dose, single or two shots; roughly 5 received placebo; per-sample allocation not given. Each sample was drawn 63 days after the first injection (of vaccine or placebo). The sequences come from peripheral blood, collected in a trial of Ad26.COV2.S vaccine versus placebo. The receptor source for this set is a person aged 18 to 65 who received the Ad26.COV2.S COVID-19 vaccine or a placebo.

The chain combines TRBV24-1 with TRBJ1-2; 9 bases are shared with TRBD1. This CDR3 region has 16 residues. The V and J ends lost 3 bases and 4 bases, in that order; junction bases with no gene match: 8. Germline V CDR1 and CDR2: KGHDR, SFDVKD. The CDR3 sequence: CATSDPGQGPTYGYTF. The CDR3 region has the DNA TGTGCCACCAGTGATCCGGGACAGGGCCCTACCTATGGCTACACCTTC.

The chain carries TRBV30 and TRBJ2-7, with TRBD1 as a possible D gene (5 bases). There are 11 residues in the CDR3. Germline CDR1 GTSNPN, CDR2 SVGIG (reference sequence). Trimming pared 8 bases from V and 6 bases from J, leaving 14 bases between. This CDR3 reads CAITGGGEQYF. The CDR3 coding sequence is TGTGCCATAACAGGTGGTGGCGAGCAGTACTTC.

This clone is a singleton in its sample. V is TRBV7-8 and J is TRBJ1-6; 10 bases are a match to TRBD1. V gave up 1 base and J gave up 10 bases; unmatched junction bases: 7. Germline-derived CDR1 and CDR2 are SGHVS and FQNEAQ. This CDR3 is 16 amino acids long. CDR3 residues: CASSLGDRGSESPLHF. CDR3 coding DNA: TGTGCCAGCAGCTTAGGGGACAGGGGTTCGGAGTCACCCCTCCACTTT.

Details on this clone: This specimen includes other DNA sequences encoding the same CDR3. The chain links TRBV5-8 to TRBJ1-1; possibly TRBD1 for D (6 bases). Germline V gene sequence: CDR1 SGHTS, CDR2 YDEGEE. Trimming shortened V by 0 bases and J by 1 base, and 10 bases separated the two germline ends. The CDR3 is 15 amino acids. DNA for the CDR3: TGTGCCAGCAGCTTGGAGGGACACTCGAACACTGAAGCTTTCTTT. This gives the protein CASSLEGHSNTEAFF.

The chain joins TRBV21-1 to TRBJ2-1; the table names TRBD2, a call not compared with the DNA. TRBV21-1 is assigned pseudogene status. The CDR3 sequence is 15 residues long. CDR3 sequence: CASRQLAGGLTEQFF. CDR3 DNA: TGTGCCAGCCGCCAACTAGCGGGGGGCCTCACGGAGCAGTTCTTC.

This chain uses TRBV18 with TRBJ1-2, with D possibly TRBD1 on 5 matching bases. With 1 base removed from V and 4 bases from J, the gap between germline ends came to 16 bases. Germline V CDR1 and CDR2: KGHSH, LQKENI. This CDR3 comprises 16 residues. The CDR3 reads CASSPLQGVRFYGYTF. The CDR3 DNA follows: TGTGCCAGCTCACCACTTCAGGGCGTACGATTCTATGGCTACACCTTC. The full variable domain, its missing parts supplied by reference TRBV18 and TRBJ1-2, is NAGVMQNPRHLVRRRGQEARLRCSPMKGHSHVYWYRQLPEEGLKFMVYLQKENIIDESGMPKERFSAEFPKEGPSILRIQQVVRGDSAAYFCASSPLQGVRFYGYTFGSGTRLTVV.

The chain carries TRBV18 and TRBJ1-1; tentatively, D is TRBD1 (5 bases). The CDR3 is made up of 14 amino acids. Germline CDR1 reads KGHSH; CDR2 reads LQKENI. The germline V and J ends were trimmed by 0 bases and 5 bases, with 10 bases remaining between them. CDR3 DNA sequence: TGTGCCAGCTCACCACCAACAGGTCGAACTGAAGCTTTCTTT. This codes for CASSPPTGRTEAFF.

On this clone: The sample holds other DNA sequences that translate to the same CDR3. The V gene is TRBV11-1, the J gene TRBJ2-7, with D possibly matching TRBD2 (6 bases). The CDR3 is 14 amino acids. V was shortened by 6 bases and J by 0 bases, with 12 bases between the two germline ends. From germline, CDR1 is SGHAT and CDR2 FQDESV (reference sequence). The CDR3 DNA sequence: TGTGCCAGCAGTTTAATCGGGGGCTCCTACGAGCAGTACTTC. Translation gives CASSLIGGSYEQYF.

The chain links TRBV7-9 to TRBJ2-5; perhaps TRBD1 as D (6 bases). This CDR3 region has 13 residues. V was clipped by 2 bases and J by 5 bases, with 9 bases between them. The germline V gene encodes CDR1 SEHNR and CDR2 FQNEAQ (reference sequence). Written as DNA, the CDR3 is TGTGCCAGCAGCTTACAGGGGATGGAGACCCAGTACTTC. It translates to CASSLQGMETQYF.

The chain links TRBV4-1 to TRBJ2-3; TRBD1 agrees at 7 bases. J lost 6 bases, V lost 2 bases, and 14 bases had no gene match. Per germline, CDR1 MGHRA and CDR2 YSYEKL. The CDR3 is 17 residues long. The CDR3 DNA follows: TGCGCCAGCAGCCAATCCGCCCAAGGACAGGCCGAGGATACGCAGTATTTT. This sequence encodes CASSQSAQGQAEDTQYF.

The chain employs TRBV12-3 or TRBV12-4 and TRBJ2-7; D unresolved. This CDR3 is built from 13 residues. Trimming removed 3 bases from V and 2 bases from J, with 8 bases in between. For the CDR3, the DNA is TGTGCCAGCAGTTTTGGGGAAACCTACGAGCAGTACTTC. Its translation is CASSFGETYEQYF.

The chain has TRBV5-6 and TRBJ1-2; no definite D call. Trimming pared 0 bases from V and 1 base from J, leaving 7 bases between. CDR3 length equals 14 residues. The germline gives CDR1 SGHDT, CDR2 YYEEEE. CDR3 residues: CASSLVGFNYGYTF. The CDR3, as DNA: TGTGCCAGCAGCTTGGTGGGCTTTAACTATGGCTACACCTTC.

The V call is TRBV18, the J call TRBJ2-1; TRBD2 matches at 8 bases. This CDR3 region has 14 residues. Germline assignment: CDR1 KGHSH and CDR2 LQKENI. The J segment lost 0 bases and the V segment lost 8 bases, leaving 3 bases of the junction unmatched. The CDR3 sequence: CASKGTSSYNEQFF. CDR3 in DNA: TGTGCCAGCAAAGGGACTAGCTCCTACAATGAGCAGTTCTTC.

The table lists this clone with a count of one. The V gene is TRBV6-5, the J gene TRBJ2-5; D gene ambiguous. The CDR3 length is 12 residues. Trimming removed 7 bases from V and 4 bases from J, with 10 bases in between. CDR1 is MNHEY, CDR2 SVGAGI, per germline. CDR3 nucleotides: TGTGCCAGCACTAACTCGCGAGAGACCCAGTACTTC. It encodes CASTNSRETQYF.

V usage is TRBV27 and J usage is TRBJ2-3; D perhaps matches TRBD1 (7 bases). The CDR3 consists of 15 residues. CDR1 is MNHEY, CDR2 SMNVEV, per germline (reference sequence). Trimming stripped 3 bases from V and 1 base from J, with 11 bases between. The CDR3 bases are TGTGCCAGCAGTTTCCAGGGGGGCCGCACAGATACGCAGTATTTT. Translated: CASSFQGGRTDTQYF.

The chain recombines TRBV11-2 with TRBJ1-4, with D hard to call. The CDR3 has 15 amino acids. V was cut by 5 bases and J by 2 bases, with 12 bases left in between. Germline V gene data show CDR1 as SGHAT and CDR2 as FQNNGV. DNA of the CDR3: TGTGCCAGCAGCCTAAGCCAGGACACTAATGAAAAACTGTTTTTT. This translates into CASSLSQDTNEKLFF.

The V gene is TRBV9, the J gene TRBJ2-1, with TRBD2 matching 14 bases. Germline CDR1 and CDR2: SGDLS and YYNGEE. V shed 0 bases, J shed 7 bases, and the junction held 15 bases outside the gene matches. The CDR3 length is 20 residues. The CDR3 protein is CASSVATVTSGGALGNEQFF. CDR3 DNA sequence: TGTGCCAGCAGCGTAGCTACGGTGACTAGCGGGGGGGCCCTAGGGAATGAGCAGTTCTTC.

The genes are TRBV7-2 and TRBJ2-1; D gene unclear. The V gene lost 2 bases and the J gene lost 6 bases, with 8 bases spanning the gap. Germline V lookup: CDR1 SGHTA, CDR2 FQGNSA. The CDR3 covers 13 residues. CDR3 bases: TGTGCCAGCAGCTTATACACCTTCAATGAGCAGTTCTTC. It specifies CASSLYTFNEQFF. The entire variable domain, with the rest obtained from reference TRBV7-2 and TRBJ2-1, is as follows: GAGVSQSPSNKVTEKGKDVELRCDPISGHTALYWYRQSLGQGLEFLIYFQGNSAPDKSGLPSDRFSAERTGGSVSTLTIQRTQQEDSAVYLCASSLYTFNEQFFGPGTRLTVL.

The gene calls are TRBV7-2 and TRBJ2-2; 15 bases line up with TRBD2. The length of the CDR3 is 18 residues. With V trimmed by 5 bases and J by 6 bases, 10 bases remained unmatched. Germline V gene sequence: CDR1 SGHTA, CDR2 FQGNSA. This CDR3 reads CASSQPGTSGGRPGELFF. DNA for the CDR3: TGTGCCAGCAGCCAACCTGGGACTAGCGGGGGGCGACCCGGGGAGCTGTTTTTT.

This chain links TRBV2 with TRBJ2-3; 10 nucleotides match TRBD1. The CDR3 runs 17 residues. The V gene end was trimmed by 6 bases and the J gene end by 1 base; junction bases not matched to a gene: 10. CDR1 SNHLY and CDR2 FYNNEI come from the germline V gene. The CDR3 reads CASRRSTGGLGTDTQYF. CDR3 DNA: TGTGCCAGCAGACGTTCGACAGGGGGCTTAGGCACAGATACGCAGTATTTT.

This chain connects TRBV7-2 to TRBJ1-1; TRBD1 matches 8 bases. Per germline, CDR1 SGHTA and CDR2 FQGNSA. V lost 2 bases, J lost 12 bases, and 8 bases stayed unmatched. This CDR3 has 13 residues. CDR3 in DNA: TGTGCCAGCAGCTTAAGTCAGGGGGCGACCTCTTTCTTT. This translates into CASSLSQGATSFF.

Only a few counts were recorded for this clone. The chain recombines TRBV2 with TRBJ1-2; no definite D call. Trimming removed 1 base at V and 2 bases at J, with 8 bases between. The V gene's germline CDR1 is SNHLY and CDR2 FYNNEI. This CDR3 comprises 14 residues. DNA of the CDR3: TGTGCCAGCAGTGAAGAAAGGCAGAACTATGGCTACACCTTC. Its protein product is CASSEERQNYGYTF.

The chain couples TRBV24-1 to TRBJ2-3; the D gene is possibly TRBD2 (5 bases). The CDR3 spans 13 residues. Germline V CDR1 and CDR2: KGHDR, SFDVKD. Trimming shortened V by 4 bases and J by 10 bases, and 14 bases separated the two germline ends. This CDR3 is CATSERTRDAQYF. In DNA form, the CDR3 reads TGTGCCACCAGTGAGCGGACCCGGGATGCGCAGTATTTT.